This T cell receptor beta chain originates from a study of early T cells in non-severe SARS-CoV-2 infection. TCRdb ran MiXCR on the 5' RACE reads and lists one entry per CDR3 protein. The sample shows 35,000 to 45,000 distinct CDR3 sequences, approximately 6.3% of them seen only once. Sequenced here: whole blood, sampled at baseline. This TCR was sampled from an adult who was a healthcare worker with PCR-confirmed SARS-CoV-2 infection or an uninfected control (not recorded which).

For the CDR3, the DNA is TGTGCCAGCAGTGAAGCAGGAGGGGTCCAAGAGACCCAGTACTTC. Translating it yields CASSEAGGVQETQYF. The rearrangement uses TRBV6-1 and TRBJ2-5, with TRBD2 as a possible D gene (6 bases). The CDR3 is 15 residues long. Trimming shortened V by 0 bases and J by 1 base, and 9 bases separated the two germline ends. Looked up from germline, CDR1 is MNHNS and CDR2 is SASEGT.